The clone carrying this T cell receptor beta chain appeared a single time. Its antigen is undetermined. This CDR3 is 15 amino acids long. Germline CDR1 and CDR2: SGHNT and YYREEE (reference sequence). The data derive from a study of graft-versus-host responses after intestinal transplantation. Study as a whole: For around three years after anti-thymocyte globulin induction, all recipients took tacrolimus and steroids.

The data were produced by immunoSEQ multiplex PCR, yet TCRdb's version contains in-frame clones alone and is incomplete. The sample has about 85,000 clones; less than 95% are singletons. Here the sequenced sample was unstimulated CD8+ T cells sorted from spleen or lymph node cells, taken before transplant. This sequence originates from a human donor who was the organ donor for an intestinal transplant. V is TRBV5-4 and J is TRBJ2-5; 8 bases match TRBD2. The closer fit of TRBJ2-7 to the DNA end suggests the J call may be wrong. CDR3 DNA: TGTGCCAGCAGCCCCGGGGGGGGAAGCTCCTACGAGCAGTACTTC. Residues: CASSPGGGSSYEQYF.